These T cell receptor beta chains were read from a single sample in a study of cytomegalovirus exposure and HLA in healthy donors. Clones were read by immunoSEQ multiplex PCR, and TCRdb kept only the in-frame ones, dropping some. The table has some 180,000 clones, 76% seen once. Material for sequencing was PBMCs. The receptors derive from a woman aged 25 to 39 in good health and CMV-seropositive. Each CDR3 is given with its conserved first and last residue. Fields, in order: V gene, clone size, J gene, D gene, CDR3 DNA, CDR3 protein. A D gene is named only where the DNA matches it firmly. The size field is filled for only some rows; it gives once, few, many or a size class.

TRBV11-3,-,TRBJ2-1,-,TGTGCCAGCAGCTCAGGGGCAGGCCGCTCCTACAATGAGCAGTTCTTC,CASSSGAGRSYNEQFF
TRBV11-2,-,TRBJ1-2,TRBD1,TGTGCCAGCAGCGCCACAGGGGGGCTCTATGGCTACACCTTC,CASSATGGLYGYTF
TRBV2,-,TRBJ1-5,-,TGTGCCAGCAGTGAAGCGCTTCGGGGGGGTCAGCCCCAGCATTTT,CASSEALRGGQPQHF
TRBV5-6,-,TRBJ1-2,-,TGTGCCAGCAGCTTCCAGGATGTTTATGGCTACACCTTC,CASSFQDVYGYTF
TRBV10-1,-,TRBJ1-1,-,TGCGCCAGCGGCCCGTCGGGTAACACTGAAGCTTTCTTT,CASGPSGNTEAFF
TRBV5-1,-,TRBJ1-1,-,TGCGCCAGCAGCTTGGCCTTCGTTGGGGGGACCACTGAAGCTTTCTTT,CASSLAFVGGTTEAFF
TRBV9,few,TRBJ1-2,-,TGTGCCAGCAGCGTAGGCACAGGGAACTATGGCTACACCTTC,CASSVGTGNYGYTF
TRBV29-1,-,TRBJ2-7,-,TGCAGCGTTGCCTTACAGCGGAGCTCCTACGAGCAGTACTTC,CSVALQRSSYEQYF
TRBV7-2,-,TRBJ2-7,TRBD2,TGTGCCAGCAGCAGGACTAGCGGGGACTCCTACGAGCAGTACTTC,CASSRTSGDSYEQYF
TRBV4-1,-,TRBJ2-1,-,TGCGCCAGCAGCCAAGACGAACATGCGGCACTTAGCTCCTACAATGAGCAGTTCTTC,CASSQDEHAALSSYNEQFF
TRBV15,-,TRBJ2-7,TRBD2,TGTGCCACCAGCGAACTAGCGGGGGTCTACGAGCAGTACTTC,CATSELAGVYEQYF
TRBV2,-,TRBJ2-7,TRBD1,TGTGCCAGCACACTCCCTGGCCAGGGGGCCTCCGAGCAGTACTTC,CASTLPGQGASEQYF
TRBV2,-,TRBJ2-7,-,TGTGCCAGCAGTGAACAGTTTCTTTCTTCCTACGAGCAGTACTTC,CASSEQFLSSYEQYF
TRBV21-1,-,TRBJ2-7,-,TGTGCCAGCAGCACCGATTCTTCAGGGGCGGAGTACGAGCAGTACTTC,CASSTDSSGAEYEQYF
TRBV6-6,-,TRBJ2-7,TRBD1,TGTGCCAGCAGTTACCCGGGGACAGGGGATACCGAGCAGTACTTC,CASSYPGTGDTEQYF
TRBV7-3,once,TRBJ2-7,-,TGTGCCAGCAGCTTAAAAGGAGGGAGGAACGAGCAGTACTTC,CASSLKGGRNEQYF
TRBV2,-,TRBJ2-2,TRBD1,TGTGCCAGCACTAGGCGACAGGGAAGTCCCGGGGAGCTGTTTTTT,CASTRRQGSPGELFF
TRBV6-6,-,TRBJ1-5,-,TGTGCCAGCATTCTATCAGGGGGCAATCAGCCCCAGCATTTT,CASILSGGNQPQHF
TRBV19,-,TRBJ1-2,-,TGTGCCAGTAGTATAGCGACAGGCCGCGGCTACACCTTC,CASSIATGRGYTF
TRBV7-8,few,TRBJ1-2,-,TGTGCCAGCAGCCCGCTTTTCGCGGAAACTGCCGGGTATGGCTACACCTTC,CASSPLFAETAGYGYTF
TRBV5-5,-,TRBJ2-2,-,TGTGCCAGCAGAACCACAGGGTCGGGCACCGGGGAGCTGTTTTTT,CASRTTGSGTGELFF
TRBV9,-,TRBJ1-4,TRBD1,TGTGCCAGCAGCTTACACGGACAGGACAATGAAAAACTGTTTTTT,CASSLHGQDNEKLFF
TRBV4-3,few,TRBJ1-5,-,TGCGCCAGCAGCCAAGATGCCACTCTCTATAGCAATCAGCCCCAGCATTTT,CASSQDATLYSNQPQHF
TRBV28,-,TRBJ1-5,TRBD1,TGTGCCAGCAGAGCCCTCGGACAGGGGAATCAGCCCCAGCATTTT,CASRALGQGNQPQHF
TRBV6-5,-,TRBJ2-2,-,TGTGCCAGCAGTTACAGTGGAGGGGCCACCGGGGAGCTGTTTTTT,CASSYSGGATGELFF
TRBV2,-,TRBJ2-5,-,TGTGCCAGCAGCCCTGGGTGGGCAGAGACCCAGTACTTC,CASSPGWAETQYF